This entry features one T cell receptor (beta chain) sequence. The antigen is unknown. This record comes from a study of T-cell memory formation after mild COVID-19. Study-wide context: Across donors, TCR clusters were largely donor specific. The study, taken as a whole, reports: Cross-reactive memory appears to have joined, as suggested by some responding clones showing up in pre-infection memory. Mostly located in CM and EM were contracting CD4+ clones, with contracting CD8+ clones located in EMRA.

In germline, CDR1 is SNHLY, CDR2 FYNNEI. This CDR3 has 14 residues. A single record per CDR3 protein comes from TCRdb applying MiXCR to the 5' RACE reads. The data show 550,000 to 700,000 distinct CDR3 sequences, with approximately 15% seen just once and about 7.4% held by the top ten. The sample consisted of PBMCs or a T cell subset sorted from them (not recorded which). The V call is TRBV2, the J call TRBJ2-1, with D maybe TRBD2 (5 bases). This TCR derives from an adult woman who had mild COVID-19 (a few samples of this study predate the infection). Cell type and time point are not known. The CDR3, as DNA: TGTACCAAACTCGAAAGCGGAACCTACAATGAGCAGTTCTTC. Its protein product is CTKLESGTYNEQFF.